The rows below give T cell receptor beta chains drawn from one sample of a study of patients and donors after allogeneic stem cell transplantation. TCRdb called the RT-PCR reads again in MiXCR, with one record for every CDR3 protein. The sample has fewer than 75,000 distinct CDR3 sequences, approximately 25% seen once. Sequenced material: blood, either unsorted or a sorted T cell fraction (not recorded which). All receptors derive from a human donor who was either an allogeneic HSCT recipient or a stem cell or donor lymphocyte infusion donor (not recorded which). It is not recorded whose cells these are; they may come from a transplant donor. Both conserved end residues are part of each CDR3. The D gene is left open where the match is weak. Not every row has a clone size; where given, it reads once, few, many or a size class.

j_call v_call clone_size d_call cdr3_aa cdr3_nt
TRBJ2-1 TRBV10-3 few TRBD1 CAISDGTGGHHEQFF TGTGCCATCAGTGATGGGACAGGGGGCCATCATGAGCAGTTCTTC
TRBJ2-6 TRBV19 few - CASRGEWGTGANVLTF TGTGCCAGTAGGGGTGAATGGGGGACTGGGGCCAACGTCCTGACTTTC
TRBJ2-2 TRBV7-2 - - CASSPSVRRDAGELFF TGTGCCAGCAGCCCGTCAGTCCGGCGGGACGCCGGGGAGCTGTTTTTT
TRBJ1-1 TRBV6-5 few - CASSPTPLNTEAFF TGTGCCAGCAGCCCTACTCCTTTGAACACTGAAGCTTTCTTT
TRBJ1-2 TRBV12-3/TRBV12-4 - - CASSPPWRAANYGYTF TGTGCCAGCAGTCCCCCCTGGAGGGCCGCTAACTATGGCTACACCTTC
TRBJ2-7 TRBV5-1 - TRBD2 CASSSAASGTSITYEQYF TGCGCCAGCAGCTCCGCCGCATCCGGGACTAGCATTACCTACGAGCAGTACTTC
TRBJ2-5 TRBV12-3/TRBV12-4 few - CASSALLALQETQYF TGTGCCAGCAGTGCCCTCCTAGCGCTCCAAGAGACCCAGTACTTC
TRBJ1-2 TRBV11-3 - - CASSLPGTYGYTF TGTGCCAGCAGCTTACCAGGGACCTATGGCTACACCTTC
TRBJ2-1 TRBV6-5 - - CASTASYNEQFF TGTGCCAGCACCGCCTCCTACAATGAGCAGTTCTTC
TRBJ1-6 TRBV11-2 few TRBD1 CASSLGDREFSPLHF TGTGCCAGCAGCTTAGGAGACAGGGAGTTTTCACCCCTCCACTTT
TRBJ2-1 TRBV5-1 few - CASSPVGQRRPYNEQFF TGCGCCAGCAGCCCGGTGGGGCAGAGGAGGCCTTACAATGAGCAGTTCTTC
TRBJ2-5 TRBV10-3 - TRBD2 CAVAGGYQETQYF TGTGCCGTAGCGGGGGGGTACCAAGAGACCCAGTACTTC
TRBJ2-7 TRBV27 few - CASSLLRGNEQYF TGTGCCAGCAGTTTACTTCGGGGGAACGAGCAGTACTTC
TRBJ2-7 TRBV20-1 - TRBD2 CSARDMGLAGVIGEQYF TGCAGTGCTAGAGATATGGGACTAGCGGGAGTAATAGGCGAGCAGTACTTC
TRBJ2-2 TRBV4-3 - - CASSQVLGAPGELFF TGCGCCAGCAGCCAAGTGCTTGGGGCGCCCGGGGAGCTGTTTTTT
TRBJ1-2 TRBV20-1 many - CSARDSDYGYTF TGCAGTGCTAGGGACAGCGACTATGGCTACACCTTC
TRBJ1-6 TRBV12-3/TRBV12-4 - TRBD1 CASSAGQGYSPLHF TGTGCCAGCAGTGCGGGACAGGGCTATTCACCCCTCCACTTT
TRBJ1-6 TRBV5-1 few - CASSTGTANSPLHF TGCGCCAGCAGCACTGGGACGGCAAATTCACCCCTCCACTTT
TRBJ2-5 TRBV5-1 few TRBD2 CASSLGTSTETQYF TGCGCCAGCAGCTTGGGGACTAGCACGGAGACCCAGTACTTC
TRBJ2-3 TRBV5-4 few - CASSMGLDTQYF TGTGCCAGCAGCATGGGACTAGATACGCAGTATTTT
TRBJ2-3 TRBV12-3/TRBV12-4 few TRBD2 CASSRAAGDQTDTQYF TGTGCCAGCAGCCGAGCAGCGGGAGATCAAACAGATACGCAGTATTTT
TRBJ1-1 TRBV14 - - CASSQDLGNTEAFF TGTGCCAGCAGCCAAGATCTTGGTAACACTGAAGCTTTCTTT
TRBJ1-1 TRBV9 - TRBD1 CASSVGRTGPENTEAFF TGTGCCAGCAGCGTAGGACGGACAGGGCCGGAGAACACTGAAGCTTTCTTT
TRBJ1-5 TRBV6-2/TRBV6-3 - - CASSSPRFQPQHF TGTGCCAGCAGTTCGCCTCGGTTTCAGCCCCAGCATTTT
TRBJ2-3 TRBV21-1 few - CASSKGGRGPRTDTQYF TGTGCCAGCAGCAAAGGGGGTCGGGGGCCCCGCACAGATACGCAGTATTTT
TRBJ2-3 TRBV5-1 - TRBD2 CASSPPGLGVADTQYF TGCGCCAGCAGCCCACCGGGACTAGGCGTCGCAGATACGCAGTATTTT
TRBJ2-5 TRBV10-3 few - CAIATRETQYF TGTGCCATCGCCACCAGAGAGACCCAGTACTTC
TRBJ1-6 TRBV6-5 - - CASSKTASHNSPLHF TGTGCCAGCAGTAAGACAGCGAGCCATAATTCACCCCTCCACTTT
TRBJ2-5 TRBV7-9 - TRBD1 CASRTGVETQYF TGTGCCTCCCGGACAGGGGTAGAGACCCAGTACTTC
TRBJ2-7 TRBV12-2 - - CASRLWTVSSGEQYF TGTGCAAGTCGCTTATGGACCGTTTCCTCTGGCGAGCAGTACTTC
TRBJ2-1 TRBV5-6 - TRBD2 CASSPSGGANEQFF TGTGCCAGCAGCCCTAGCGGGGGGGCCAATGAGCAGTTCTTC
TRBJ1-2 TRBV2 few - CASSGAQGGYTF TGTGCCAGCAGTGGGGCCCAGGGTGGCTACACCTTC
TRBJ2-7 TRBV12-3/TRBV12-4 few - CASSLGGFEQYF TGTGCCAGCAGTTTAGGAGGGTTCGAGCAGTACTTC
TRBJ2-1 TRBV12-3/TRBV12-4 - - CASSSWSSYNEQFF TGTGCCAGCAGTTCCTGGAGCTCCTACAATGAGCAGTTCTTC
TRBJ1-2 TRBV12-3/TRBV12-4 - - CASSIRVVDYGYTF TGTGCCAGCAGTATCAGGGTTGTGGACTATGGCTACACCTTC
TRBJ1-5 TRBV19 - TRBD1 CATTATGYQPQHF TGTGCCACCACGGCGACAGGGTACCAGCCCCAGCATTTT
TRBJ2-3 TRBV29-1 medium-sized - CSVRPGTDTQYF TGCAGCGTTCGACCAGGGACAGATACGCAGTATTTT
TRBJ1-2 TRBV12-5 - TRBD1 CASGLAGGMDYGYTF TGTGCTAGTGGTTTGGCAGGGGGTATGGACTATGGCTACACCTTC
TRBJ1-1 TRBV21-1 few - CASSIPDRASGTEAFF TGTGCCAGCAGCATCCCCGACAGGGCGAGCGGCACTGAAGCTTTCTTT
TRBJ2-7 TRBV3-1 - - CASSQDLAGYEQYF TGTGCCAGCAGCCAAGATCTGGCGGGATACGAGCAGTACTTC
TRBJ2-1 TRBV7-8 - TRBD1 CASSFRRQGSSYNEQFF TGTGCCAGCAGCTTTCGACGACAGGGGAGCTCCTACAATGAGCAGTTCTTC